These 29 T cell receptor beta chains were all obtained from the same sample, sequenced in a study of blood T cells in healthy people across ages. Next came a second PCR, run for about 7 to 12 cycles, which used a sample-barcoded 5' primer along with a J-beta primer mix. TCRdb re-called the 5' RACE reads with MiXCR, one entry per CDR3 protein. The sample records about 1.5 million distinct CDR3 sequences, roughly 45% being singletons. The material sequenced was blood. The receptors were sampled from a woman aged 18-29 years in good health.

V and J are TRBV6-5 and TRBJ2-1; 7 bases are a match to TRBD2. CDR1 and CDR2 from the germline V gene are MNHEY and SVGAGI. J lost 0 bases, V lost 4 bases, and 3 bases had no gene match. This CDR3 contains 15 residues. The CDR3 spells CASSLSGDSYNEQFF. The CDR3 nucleotides read TGTGCCAGCAGTTTAAGCGGGGACTCCTACAATGAGCAGTTCTTC.

The J gene is TRBJ2-1, the V gene TRBV27; TRBD2 aligns across 7 bases. The CDR3 is 17 amino acids. V lost 2 bases to trimming and J lost 2 bases; unmatched junction nucleotides: 9. Germline values: CDR1 MNHEY, CDR2 SMNVEV (reference sequence). The CDR3, as DNA: TGTGCCAGCAGTTTACCATCTGAGCGGGGCCCCTACAATGAGCAGTTCTTC. This translates into CASSLPSERGPYNEQFF.

This clonotype was counted between two and nine times. The chain combines TRBV21-1 with TRBJ2-3; the D segment call TRBD1 is taken from the table without a DNA check. TRBV21-1 counts as a pseudogene. This CDR3 spans 16 amino acids. The CDR3 region has the DNA TGTGCCAGCAGCAAGACCCCGGGAGGAGGGGCCGATACGCAGTATTTT. This gives the protein CASSKTPGGGADTQYF.

This clonotype was recorded a few times. This chain uses TRBV20-1 with TRBJ2-3; 11 bases are a match to TRBD2. V lost 7 bases, J lost 0 bases, and 9 bases stayed unmatched. The germline V gene has CDR1 DFQATT and CDR2 SNEGSKA (reference sequence). The CDR3 loop spans 16 amino acids. CDR3 in DNA: TGCAGTGGGACCAGACTAGCGGGAAGTAGCACAGATACGCAGTATTTT. It codes for CSGTRLAGSSTDTQYF.

V and J are TRBV28 and TRBJ1-1; no definite D call. There are 15 residues in the CDR3. V was cut by 1 base and J by 4 bases, with 13 bases left in between. Germline V CDR1 and CDR2: MDHEN, SYDVKM. The CDR3: CASSLSWAAGTEAFF. CDR3 nucleotide sequence: TGTGCCAGCAGTTTATCGTGGGCCGCTGGCACTGAAGCTTTCTTT.

There are a few counts of this clonotype. The V and J genes are TRBV4-1 and TRBJ2-1, with a tentative D call TRBD2 (6 bases). Germline CDR1 MGHRA, CDR2 YSYEKL. The CDR3 sequence is 16 residues long. Trimming cost V 3 bases and J 2 bases, with 14 bases left between them. CDR3 nucleotides: TGCGCCAGCAGCCATGTACTAGCACCCCCCTACAATGAGCAGTTCTTC. This codes for CASSHVLAPPYNEQFF.

The chain is built from TRBV4-1 and TRBJ2-7; 10 bases fit TRBD2. The germline CDR1 and CDR2 sequences are MGHRA and YSYEKL. This CDR3 contains 18 residues. V was clipped by 0 bases and J by 5 bases; unmatched bases: 13. The CDR3 DNA reads as TGCGCCAGCAGCCAAGATTTCCTAGCGGGAGTAAACGTCGACGAGCAGTACTTC. Its protein product is CASSQDFLAGVNVDEQYF.

This clonotype has a handful of counts. The rearrangement joins TRBV3-1 to TRBJ1-4; maybe TRBD1 (6 bases). Per germline, CDR1 LGHDT and CDR2 YNNKEL (reference sequence). CDR3 length: 17 amino acids. V lost 0 bases to trimming and J lost 2 bases, with 13 bases between them. The CDR3 bases are TGTGCCAGCAGCCAAGAGGGGGGGGGCGGCACTAATGAAAAACTGTTTTTT. Protein: CASSQEGGGGTNEKLFF.

This clonotype was picked up a small number of times. This chain connects TRBV27 to TRBJ2-1; 10 bases agree with TRBD1. The CDR3 consists of 14 residues. Germline trimming cut 7 bases from V and 5 bases from J; bases unmatched to any gene: 5. The germline V gene encodes CDR1 MNHEY and CDR2 SMNVEV (reference sequence). The CDR3 DNA reads TGTGCCAGCAAATTCGGGACAGGGGACAATGAGCAGTTCTTC. Its protein product is CASKFGTGDNEQFF.

V usage is TRBV7-3 and J usage is TRBJ2-3, with 11 positions matching TRBD2. CDR3 length: 16 residues. The junction had 5 bases not matched to a gene; V was cut back by 5 bases and J by 1 base. CDR1 is SGHTA, CDR2 FQGTGA, per germline. The CDR3 loop reads CASSRMTSGGTDTQYF. The CDR3 DNA follows: TGTGCCAGCAGCCGTATGACTAGCGGGGGCACAGATACGCAGTATTTT.

This clonotype showed up just a few times. The chain uses TRBV4-2 and TRBJ2-1; TRBD2 matches 7 bases. The CDR3 contains 17 residues. Trimming cost V 4 bases and J 7 bases; bases outside gene matches: 16. Germline-derived CDR1 and CDR2 are LGHNA and YNFKEQ. CDR3 coding DNA: TGTGCCAGCAGCCCGTCGTCGTCTGGCGGGAGTCTTAATGAGCAGTTCTTC. Its protein product is CASSPSSSGGSLNEQFF.

This clonotype was counted only a few times. This chain uses TRBV6-2 or TRBV6-3 with TRBJ2-7, with D perhaps TRBD2 (5 bases). Germline V gene data show CDR1 as MNHEY and CDR2 as SVGEGT. V was cut by 5 bases and J by 5 bases, with 13 bases left in between. The CDR3 loop spans 13 amino acids. CDR3 DNA sequence: TGTGCCAGCAGTCTCGAGATCGGGAACGAGCAGTACTTC. It specifies CASSLEIGNEQYF.

This chain links TRBV5-1 with TRBJ2-5, with 9 bases matching TRBD1. The end of the DNA fits TRBJ2-7 better, so the J call may be wrong. The CDR3 has 17 amino acids. CDR1 SGHRS and CDR2 YFSETQ come from the germline V gene. The CDR3 region has the DNA TGCGCCAGCAGCGGCGGGACAGGGACTGATAGCTCCTACGAGCAGTACTTC. It is translated as CASSGGTGTDSSYEQYF.

This chain joins TRBV29-1 and TRBJ2-7, with D perhaps given as TRBD1 or TRBD2 (6 bases each). V lost 5 bases to trimming and J lost 7 bases, with 18 bases between them. The CDR3 consists of 13 residues. Per the germline V gene, CDR1 is SQVTM and CDR2 is ANQGSEA. CDR3 sequence: CSVFRGPQGEQYF. As DNA, the CDR3 is TGCAGCGTTTTCCGGGGGCCTCAAGGGGAGCAGTACTTC.

The chain uses TRBV4-1 and TRBJ1-1; D ambiguous. Per germline, CDR1 MGHRA and CDR2 YSYEKL. The CDR3 runs to 18 residues. The V end was cut by 0 bases, the J end by 2 bases, with 19 bases between. The CDR3 DNA reads TGCGCCAGCAGCCAAGACGTCACTGGAAGGGTGGAAAACACTGAAGCTTTCTTT. Encoded protein: CASSQDVTGRVENTEAFF.

This clonotype was recorded at least ten times. The V and J genes are TRBV6-5 and TRBJ2-7; 7 bases line up with TRBD2. Germline CDR1 and CDR2: MNHEY and SVGAGI. Trimming at V came to 4 bases and at J to 0 bases, leaving 9 bases not matched to a gene. The CDR3 loop spans 16 amino acids. In DNA form, the CDR3 reads TGTGCCAGCAGTTCCCTCTCTAGCGGCCGCTCCTACGAGCAGTACTTC. This sequence encodes CASSSLSSGRSYEQYF.

The CDR3 is CASSLSAAADYGYTF. CDR3 DNA: TGTGCCAGCAGCTTATCTGCAGCGGCCGACTATGGCTACACCTTC. V usage is TRBV11-2 and J usage is TRBJ1-2; D uncertain. The germline V gene encodes CDR1 SGHAT and CDR2 FQNNGV. The CDR3 totals 15 residues. V lost 2 bases, J lost 3 bases, and 13 bases lay in between.

V gene TRBV29-1 combines with J gene TRBJ1-2, with no clear D. The germline gives CDR1 SQVTM, CDR2 ANQGSEA. V shed 5 bases and J shed 4 bases, with 14 bases lying between them. This CDR3 is 13 amino acids long. In DNA form, the CDR3 reads TGCAGCGTTTCAGGTGGGGAATCCTATGGCTACACCTTC. As protein: CSVSGGESYGYTF.

The genes are TRBV5-1 and TRBJ2-2; TRBD2 aligns across 15 bases. Germline V lookup: CDR1 SGHRS, CDR2 YFSETQ. After removal of 0 bases from V and 0 bases from J, the junction contained 6 bases not matched to a gene. This CDR3 is built from 20 residues. CDR3 sequence (DNA): TGCGCCAGCAGCTTGGGCTTCGGGACTAGCGGGAGGTCGAACACCGGGGAGCTGTTTTTT. It translates to CASSLGFGTSGRSNTGELFF. The entire variable domain, with the rest obtained from reference TRBV5-1 and TRBJ2-2, is as follows: KAGVTQTPRYLIKTRGQQVTLSCSPISGHRSVSWYQQTPGQGLQFLFEYFSETQRNKGNFPGRFSGRQFSNSRSEMNVSTLELGDSALYLCASSLGFGTSGRSNTGELFFGEGSRLTVL.

The chain is built from TRBV6-6 and TRBJ1-5; 7 bases align to TRBD1. The CDR3 loop spans 16 amino acids. Germline loops: CDR1 MNHNY, CDR2 SVGAGI (reference sequence). J was trimmed by 1 base and V by 2 bases; bases with no gene match: 5. The CDR3 sequence is CASSYGQGVSNQPQHF. The CDR3 nucleotides are TGTGCCAGCAGTTACGGTCAGGGGGTAAGCAATCAGCCCCAGCATTTT.

The gene calls are TRBV20-1 and TRBJ2-5; no reliable D call. CDR1 and CDR2 from the germline V gene are DFQATT and SNEGSKA (reference sequence). The length of the CDR3 is 11 residues. V shed 5 bases and J shed 6 bases, with 10 bases lying between them. CDR3 protein: CSAQVSKTQYF. The CDR3, as DNA: TGCAGTGCTCAAGTATCCAAGACCCAGTACTTC.

The chain carries TRBV15 and TRBJ2-2, with D perhaps TRBD1 (7 bases). The CDR3 has 15 amino acids. Trimming removed 4 bases from V and 7 bases from J, with 16 bases in between. In germline, CDR1 is LNHNV, CDR2 YYDKDF (reference sequence). The CDR3 protein is CATSKIRGAIGELFF. As DNA, the CDR3 is TGTGCCACCAGCAAAATCAGGGGGGCTATCGGGGAGCTGTTTTTT.

The chain recombines TRBV29-1 with TRBJ2-7; 8 bases are shared with TRBD1. J was trimmed by 3 bases and V by 6 bases; bases with no gene match: 16. This CDR3 is built from 16 residues. CDR1 and CDR2 from the germline V gene are SQVTM and ANQGSEA. CDR3 sequence reads: CSVMPWTGTSSYEQYF. The CDR3 DNA sequence: TGCAGCGTGATGCCCTGGACAGGGACAAGTAGCTACGAGCAGTACTTC.

The chain uses TRBV2 and TRBJ2-7; 10 positions agree with TRBD1. This CDR3 has 18 residues. Per the germline V gene, CDR1 is SNHLY and CDR2 is FYNNEI. V lost 1 base and J lost 3; bases outside the gene matches: 12. CDR3: CASSEDDRGPGGRYEQYF. DNA for the CDR3: TGTGCCAGCAGTGAAGACGACAGGGGGCCGGGGGGACGCTACGAGCAGTACTTC.

This clonotype was seen more than once but under ten times. This chain links TRBV6-5 with TRBJ2-3, with a weak D call TRBD2 (5 bases). V gave up 7 bases and J gave up 1 base, with 15 bases separating them. Per the germline V gene, CDR1 is MNHEY and CDR2 is SVGAGI. The CDR3 extends over 15 amino acids. The CDR3 region has the DNA TGTGCCAGCAAAAGAGGGCCCGGGGGCACAGATACGCAGTATTTT. This translates into CASKRGPGGTDTQYF.

V and J are TRBV20-1 and TRBJ2-4; TRBD2 agrees at 7 bases. V shed 3 bases, J shed 13 bases, and the junction held 21 bases outside the gene matches. This CDR3 contains 16 residues. Germline V gene data show CDR1 as DFQATT and CDR2 as SNEGSKA (reference sequence). For the CDR3, the DNA is TGCAGTGCTAGGGGTACCTTGCGGGAGAGGGGCAATGAGCAGTACTTC. Encoded protein: CSARGTLRERGNEQYF.

The chain carries TRBV7-3 and TRBJ2-1; 7 positions match TRBD2. CDR1 and CDR2 from the germline V gene are SGHTA and FQGTGA. The length of the CDR3 is 18 residues. Unmatched junction bases numbered 13, after V lost 2 bases and J lost 3 bases. This CDR3 is CASSLVSLGGGNYNEQFF. The CDR3 DNA is TGTGCCAGCAGCTTAGTCTCTCTCGGCGGGGGTAACTACAATGAGCAGTTCTTC. Full variable domain (remainder filled in from reference TRBV7-3 and TRBJ2-1): GAGVSQTPSNKVTEKGKYVELRCDPISGHTALYWYRQSLGQGPEFLIYFQGTGAADDSGLPNDRFFAVRPEGSVSTLKIQRTERGDSAVYLCASSLVSLGGGNYNEQFFGPGTRLTVL.

The chain employs TRBV12-3 or TRBV12-4 and TRBJ1-2; tentative D call: TRBD1 (6 bases). Trimming took 5 bases from V and 7 from J, leaving 17 bases between them. This CDR3 region has 14 residues. CDR3 sequence: CASSPNAQGSGYTF. CDR3 coding DNA: TGTGCCAGCAGTCCGAACGCACAGGGATCTGGCTACACCTTC.

On this clonotype: This may come from a read error, since a much larger clone is one base off. V is TRBV12-3 or TRBV12-4 and J is TRBJ2-2, with no clear D. The CDR3 runs to 11 residues. V shed 7 bases and J shed 4 bases, with 4 bases lying between them. CDR3 in amino acids: CASTPTGELFF. As DNA, the CDR3 is TGTGCCAGCACCCCCACCGGGGAGCTGTTTTTT.